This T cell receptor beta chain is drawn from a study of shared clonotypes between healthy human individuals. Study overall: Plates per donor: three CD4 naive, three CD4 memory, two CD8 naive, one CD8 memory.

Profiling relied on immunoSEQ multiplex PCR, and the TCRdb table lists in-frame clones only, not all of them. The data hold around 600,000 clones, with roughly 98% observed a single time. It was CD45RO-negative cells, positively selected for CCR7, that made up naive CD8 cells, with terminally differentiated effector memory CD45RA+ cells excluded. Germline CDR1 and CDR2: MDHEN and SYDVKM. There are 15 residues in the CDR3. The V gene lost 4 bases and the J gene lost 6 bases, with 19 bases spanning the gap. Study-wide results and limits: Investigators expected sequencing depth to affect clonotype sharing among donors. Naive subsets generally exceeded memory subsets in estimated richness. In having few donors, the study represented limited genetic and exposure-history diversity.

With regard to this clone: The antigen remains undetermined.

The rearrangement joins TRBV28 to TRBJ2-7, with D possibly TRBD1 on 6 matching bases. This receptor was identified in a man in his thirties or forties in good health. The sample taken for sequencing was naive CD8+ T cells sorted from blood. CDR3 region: CASSSGPDSWIEQYF. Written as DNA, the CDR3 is TGTGCCAGCAGTTCCGGACCGGACAGTTGGATCGAGCAGTACTTC.